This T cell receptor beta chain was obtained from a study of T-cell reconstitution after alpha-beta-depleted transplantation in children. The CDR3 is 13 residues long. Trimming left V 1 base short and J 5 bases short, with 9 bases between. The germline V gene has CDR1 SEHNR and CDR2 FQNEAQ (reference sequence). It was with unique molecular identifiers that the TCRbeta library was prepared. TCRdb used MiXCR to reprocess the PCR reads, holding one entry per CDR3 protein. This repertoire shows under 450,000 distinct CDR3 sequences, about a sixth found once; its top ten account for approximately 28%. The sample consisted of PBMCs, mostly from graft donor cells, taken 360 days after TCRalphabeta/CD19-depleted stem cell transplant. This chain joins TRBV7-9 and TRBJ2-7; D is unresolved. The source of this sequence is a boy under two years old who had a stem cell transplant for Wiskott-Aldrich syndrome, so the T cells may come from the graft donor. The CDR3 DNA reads TGTGCCAGCAGCTTAGGCCCCCCCGACGAGCAGTACTTC. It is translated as CASSLGPPDEQYF.